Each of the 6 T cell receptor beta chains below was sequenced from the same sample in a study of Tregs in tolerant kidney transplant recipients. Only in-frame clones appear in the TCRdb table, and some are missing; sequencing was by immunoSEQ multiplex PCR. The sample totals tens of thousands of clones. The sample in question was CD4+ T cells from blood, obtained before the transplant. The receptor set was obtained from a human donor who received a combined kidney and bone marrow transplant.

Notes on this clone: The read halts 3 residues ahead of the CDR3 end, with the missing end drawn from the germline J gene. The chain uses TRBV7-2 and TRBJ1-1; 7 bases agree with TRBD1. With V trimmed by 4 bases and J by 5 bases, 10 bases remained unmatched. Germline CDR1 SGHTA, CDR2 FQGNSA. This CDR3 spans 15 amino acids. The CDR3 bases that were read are TGTGCCAGCAGCTCGAGACAGGGAGGAGGGACTGAA. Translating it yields CASSSRQGGGTE. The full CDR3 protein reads CASSSRQGGGTEAFF.

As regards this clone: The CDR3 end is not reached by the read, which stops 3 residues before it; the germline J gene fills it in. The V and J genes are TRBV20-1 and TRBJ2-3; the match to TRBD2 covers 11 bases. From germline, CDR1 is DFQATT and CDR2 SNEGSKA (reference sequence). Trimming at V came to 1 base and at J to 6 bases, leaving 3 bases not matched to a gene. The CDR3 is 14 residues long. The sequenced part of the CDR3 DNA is TGCAGTGCTAGAGCGCCTAGCGGGGGGGATACG. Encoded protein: CSARAPSGGDT. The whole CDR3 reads CSARAPSGGDTQYF.

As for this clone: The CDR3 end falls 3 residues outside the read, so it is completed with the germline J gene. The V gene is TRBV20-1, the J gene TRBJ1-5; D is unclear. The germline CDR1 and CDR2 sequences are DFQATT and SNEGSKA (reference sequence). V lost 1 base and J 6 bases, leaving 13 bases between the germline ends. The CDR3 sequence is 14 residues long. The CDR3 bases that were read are TGCAGTGCTAGAGCCGTCAGGTCCGGTCAGCCC. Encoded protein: CSARAVRSGQP. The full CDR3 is CSARAVRSGQPQHF.

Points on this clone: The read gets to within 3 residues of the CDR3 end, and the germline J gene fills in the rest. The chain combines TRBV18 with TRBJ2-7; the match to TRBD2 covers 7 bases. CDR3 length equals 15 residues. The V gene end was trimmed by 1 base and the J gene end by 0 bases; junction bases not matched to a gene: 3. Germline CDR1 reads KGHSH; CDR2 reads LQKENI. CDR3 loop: CASSPLGGSSYEQYF. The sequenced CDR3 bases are TGTGCCAGCTCACCACTGGGGGGGAGCTCCTACGAG.

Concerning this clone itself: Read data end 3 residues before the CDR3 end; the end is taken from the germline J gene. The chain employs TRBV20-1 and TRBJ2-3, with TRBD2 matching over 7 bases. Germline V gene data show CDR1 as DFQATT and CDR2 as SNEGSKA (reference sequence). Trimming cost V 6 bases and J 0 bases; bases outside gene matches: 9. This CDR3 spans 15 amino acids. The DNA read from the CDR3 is TGCAGTGCGGACCCGGGACTAACTAGCACAGATACG. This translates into CSADPGLTSTDT. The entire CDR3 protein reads CSADPGLTSTDTQYF.

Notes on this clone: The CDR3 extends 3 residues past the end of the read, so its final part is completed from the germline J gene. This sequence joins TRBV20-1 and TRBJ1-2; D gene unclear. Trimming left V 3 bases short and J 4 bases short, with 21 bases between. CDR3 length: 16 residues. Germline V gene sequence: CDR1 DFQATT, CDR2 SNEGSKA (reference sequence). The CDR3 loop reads CSARSSWGNGSYGYTF. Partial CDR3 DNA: TGCAGTGCTAGGTCTAGCTGGGGAAACGGGAGCTATGGC.